The 17 T cell receptor beta chains reported below all come from one sample, sequenced in a study of post-analysis software for immune sequencing data. Researchers reported that TCR beta cDNA libraries carried unique molecular identifiers. TCRdb called the PCR reads again in MiXCR, with one record for every CDR3 protein. The table shows 550,000 to 700,000 distinct CDR3 sequences, with 40% to 50% occurring only once. Antigens of these TCRs are unknown. Study-wide points: Controls showed lower frequencies than patients for four to six TRBV segments, and TRBV5-6, TRBV5-1 and TRBV20-1 were among these.

The sequencing sample was made of blood. The receptors derive from a girl aged 5 to 17 with multiple sclerosis.

V and J are TRBV5-1 and TRBJ2-7; D gene ambiguous. Germline CDR1 is SGHRS and CDR2 is YFSETQ. The CDR3 runs 13 residues. Trimming took off 4 bases at V and 5 bases at J, with 13 bases between the two ends. The CDR3 DNA is TGCGCCAGCAGCCAAAGGAAGTGGGACGAGCAGTACTTC. This codes for CASSQRKWDEQYF.

This clonotype was found a few times. The rearrangement links TRBV7-2 to TRBJ1-2; D is uncertain. Germline loops: CDR1 SGHTA, CDR2 FQGNSA. The V and J ends lost 4 bases and 8 bases respectively, with 14 bases between them. The length of the CDR3 is 13 residues. CDR3 protein: CASSSPMAGGYTF. DNA of the CDR3: TGTGCCAGCAGCTCACCCATGGCGGGAGGCTACACCTTC.

V gene TRBV12-3 or TRBV12-4 combines with J gene TRBJ2-7; 11 bases agree with TRBD1. This CDR3 spans 13 amino acids. V lost 5 bases to trimming and J lost 6 bases; unmatched junction nucleotides: 3. CDR3 sequence reads: CASSAGTGGEQYF. The CDR3, as DNA: TGTGCCAGCAGTGCCGGGACAGGGGGCGAGCAGTACTTC.

The chain joins TRBV7-9 to TRBJ2-1; 7 bases are a match to TRBD1. Germline V gene sequence: CDR1 SEHNR, CDR2 FQNEAQ (reference sequence). The CDR3 spans 13 residues. V lost 11 bases to trimming and J lost 4 bases; unmatched junction nucleotides: 8. The CDR3 region is CAHTDRLYNEQFF. The DNA of the CDR3 is TGTGCCCATACGGACAGGTTATACAATGAGCAGTTCTTC.

This clonotype has only a few counts. The genes are TRBV12-3 or TRBV12-4 and TRBJ2-5; D is perhaps TRBD1 (5 bases). With 4 bases removed from V and 3 bases from J, the gap between germline ends came to 9 bases. CDR3 size: 13 residues. In nucleotides, the CDR3 is TGTGCCAGCAGTTCGAACAGGAAAGAGACCCAGTACTTC. This codes for CASSSNRKETQYF.

The rearrangement joins TRBV20-1 to TRBJ2-7; TRBD2 aligns across 10 bases. The trim removed 7 bases at V and 6 bases at J, leaving 6 bases unmatched. Germline V lookup: CDR1 DFQATT, CDR2 SNEGSKA (reference sequence). This CDR3 is 12 amino acids long. The CDR3 protein is CSGLAGAREQYF. DNA for the CDR3: TGCAGTGGCCTAGCGGGGGCCCGCGAGCAGTACTTC.

The DNA of the CDR3 is TGTGCCAGCAGGGGCCTGGGGCTCGACTACGAGCAGTACTTC. As protein: CASRGLGLDYEQYF. This chain uses TRBV2 with TRBJ2-7; tentative D call: TRBD1 (5 bases). Germline CDR1 SNHLY, CDR2 FYNNEI. V was trimmed by 6 bases and J by 3 bases, leaving 15 bases between them. The CDR3 totals 14 residues.

V gene TRBV11-2 combines with J gene TRBJ1-2; D perhaps matches TRBD1 (5 bases). This CDR3 is built from 15 residues. The ends were cut back, 5 bases at V and 3 bases at J, with 16 bases in the middle. Germline-derived CDR1 and CDR2 are SGHAT and FQNNGV. The chain's CDR3 is CASSLGLGGDYGYTF. CDR3 coding DNA: TGTGCCAGCAGCCTTGGACTGGGGGGAGACTATGGCTACACCTTC.

This chain links TRBV7-9 with TRBJ2-5, with 8 bases aligning to TRBD1. The CDR3 contains 16 residues. V shed 5 bases, J shed 4 bases, and the junction held 12 bases outside the gene matches. Germline CDR1 SEHNR, CDR2 FQNEAQ (reference sequence). CDR3 amino acids: CASSPTKDRDRETQYF. Written as DNA, the CDR3 is TGTGCCAGCAGCCCCACAAAGGACAGGGATAGAGAGACCCAGTACTTC.

This rearrangement joins TRBV11-2 to TRBJ1-2; 7 bases match TRBD1. The CDR3 runs 15 residues. V gave up 4 bases and J gave up 4 bases; unmatched junction bases: 9. The germline CDR1 and CDR2 sequences are SGHAT and FQNNGV. CDR3 in amino acids: CASSSTRTGTYGYTF. The CDR3 DNA sequence: TGTGCCAGCAGCTCTACCAGGACAGGAACCTATGGCTACACCTTC. Supplemented by reference TRBV11-2 and TRBJ1-2, the full variable domain reads EAGVAQSPRYKIIEKRQSVAFWCNPISGHATLYWYQQILGQGPKLLIQFQNNGVVDDSQLPKDRFSAERLKGVDSTLKIQPAKLEDSAVYLCASSSTRTGTYGYTFGSGTRLTVV.

The chain has TRBV4-2 and TRBJ2-7; possible D gene TRBD2, 5 bases. The V gene's germline CDR1 is LGHNA and CDR2 YNFKEQ. V was shortened by 0 bases and J by 4 bases, with 10 bases between the two germline ends. The CDR3 length is 14 residues. The CDR3 region has the DNA TGTGCCAGCAGCCAAGAATCGGGGTATTACGAGCAGTACTTC. Translated: CASSQESGYYEQYF.

In its sample, this clonotype was seen a few times. This chain uses TRBV4-1 with TRBJ2-1, with 12 bases identical to TRBD2. Trimming took 2 bases from V and 3 from J; bases not matched to a gene: 17. Looked up from germline, CDR1 is MGHRA and CDR2 is YSYEKL. CDR3 size: 21 residues. This chain's CDR3 is CASSQRTASGRAFESYNEQFF. In DNA form, the CDR3 reads TGCGCCAGCAGCCAACGTACCGCTAGCGGGAGGGCCTTTGAAAGCTACAATGAGCAGTTCTTC.

The J gene is TRBJ1-2, the V gene TRBV20-1; D is undetermined. Trimming took 3 bases from V and 8 from J, leaving 4 bases between them. The CDR3 has 9 residues. Germline V gives CDR1 DFQATT, CDR2 SNEGSKA (reference sequence). The DNA for the CDR3 is TGCAGTGCTAGTTCCGGCTACACCTTC. This codes for CSASSGYTF.

The rearrangement links TRBV7-3 to TRBJ2-2; D tentatively fits TRBD1 or TRBD2 (5 bases each). The CDR3 is 15 residues long. V was shortened by 5 bases and J by 0 bases, with 10 bases between the two germline ends. Germline V gene sequence: CDR1 SGHTA, CDR2 FQGTGA. CDR3 sequence reads: CASSPGATNTGELFF. The DNA of the CDR3 is TGTGCCAGCAGCCCCGGGGCGACGAACACCGGGGAGCTGTTTTTT.

V usage is TRBV20-1 and J usage is TRBJ2-7, with 7 nucleotides matching TRBD1. This CDR3 has 13 amino acids. Unmatched junction bases numbered 3, after V lost 2 bases and J lost 2 bases. Germline V lookup: CDR1 DFQATT, CDR2 SNEGSKA (reference sequence). CDR3 protein: CSARLGQAYEQYF. CDR3 nucleotides: TGCAGTGCTAGACTCGGACAGGCCTACGAGCAGTACTTC.

J is TRBJ2-4 and V is TRBV29-1; TRBD1 or TRBD2 may be the D gene (5 bases each). In germline, CDR1 is SQVTM, CDR2 ANQGSEA. V shed 4 bases and J shed 7 bases, with 11 bases lying between them. CDR3 length equals 12 residues. CDR3: CSVAGAGNIQYF. CDR3 sequence (DNA): TGCAGCGTTGCCGGGGCAGGCAACATTCAGTACTTC.

The chain couples TRBV28 to TRBJ2-3, with 8 nucleotides matching TRBD2. The CDR3 is 15 amino acids. Germline lookup yields CDR1 MDHEN and CDR2 SYDVKM. The trim removed 7 bases at V and 5 bases at J, leaving 11 bases unmatched. Here the CDR3 reads CASNLYSGAGDTQYF. CDR3 nucleotide sequence: TGTGCCAGCAACTTATATAGCGGGGCTGGAGATACGCAGTATTTT.